This record looks at one TCR beta chain sequence and its context. The germline gives CDR1 SGHAT, CDR2 FQNNGV. The CDR3 length is 13 residues. The source of the sample is a study of monozygotic twins with inflammatory bowel disease. TCRdb reanalyzed the 5' RACE reads, giving one entry per CDR3 protein sequence and no DNA. This sample's table reports more than 300,000 distinct CDR3 sequences. This sequence originates from a human donor with ulcerative colitis or Crohn's disease, or a healthy co-twin of an affected twin (not recorded which). J is TRBJ2-7 and V is TRBV11-2; TCRdb returns TRBD1, unconfirmable since there is no DNA. Material for sequencing was blood. The CDR3 here is CASSLVDWDREDF.